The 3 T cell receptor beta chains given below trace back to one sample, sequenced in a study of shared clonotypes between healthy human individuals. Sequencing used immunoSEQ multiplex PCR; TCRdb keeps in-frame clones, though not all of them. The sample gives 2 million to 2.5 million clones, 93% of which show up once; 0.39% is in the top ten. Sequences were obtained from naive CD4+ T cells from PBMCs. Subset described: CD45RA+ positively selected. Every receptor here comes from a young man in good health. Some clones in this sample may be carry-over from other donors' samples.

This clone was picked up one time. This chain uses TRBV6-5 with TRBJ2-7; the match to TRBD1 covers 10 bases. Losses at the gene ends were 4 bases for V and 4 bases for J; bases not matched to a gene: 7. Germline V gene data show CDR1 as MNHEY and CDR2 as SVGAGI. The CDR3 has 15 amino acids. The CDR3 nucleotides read TGTGCCAGCAGTTTAACCCGGGACAGGGGTTACGAGCAGTACTTC. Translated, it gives CASSLTRDRGYEQYF.

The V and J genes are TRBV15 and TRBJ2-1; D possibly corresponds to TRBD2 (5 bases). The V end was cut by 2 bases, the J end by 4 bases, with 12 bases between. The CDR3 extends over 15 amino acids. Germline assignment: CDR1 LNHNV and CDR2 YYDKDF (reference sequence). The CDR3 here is CATSRSLEGYNEQFF. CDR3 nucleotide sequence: TGTGCCACCAGCAGATCCCTCGAGGGATACAATGAGCAGTTCTTC.

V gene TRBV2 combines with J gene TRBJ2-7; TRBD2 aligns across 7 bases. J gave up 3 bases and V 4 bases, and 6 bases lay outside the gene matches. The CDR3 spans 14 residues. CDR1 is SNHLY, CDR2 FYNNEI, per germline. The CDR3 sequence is CASSVAGENYEQYF. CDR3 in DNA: TGTGCCAGCAGTGTCGCGGGAGAAAACTACGAGCAGTACTTC.